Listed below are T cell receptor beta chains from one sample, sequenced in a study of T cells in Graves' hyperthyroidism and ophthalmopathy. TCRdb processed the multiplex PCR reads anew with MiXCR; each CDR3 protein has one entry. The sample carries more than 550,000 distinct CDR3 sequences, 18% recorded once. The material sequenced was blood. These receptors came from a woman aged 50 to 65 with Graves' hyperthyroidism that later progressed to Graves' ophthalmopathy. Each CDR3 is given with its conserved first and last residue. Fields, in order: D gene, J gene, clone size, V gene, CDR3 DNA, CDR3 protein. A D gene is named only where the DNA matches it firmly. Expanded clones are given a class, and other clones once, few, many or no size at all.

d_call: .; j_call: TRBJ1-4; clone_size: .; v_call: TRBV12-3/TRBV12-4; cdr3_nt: TGTGCCAGCAGTTTAATGGACGGGAATGAAAAACTGTTTTTT; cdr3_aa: CASSLMDGNEKLFF
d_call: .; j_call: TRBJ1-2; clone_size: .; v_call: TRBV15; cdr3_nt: TGTGCCACCAGCAGAAAGGGTGATAACTATGGCTACACCTTC; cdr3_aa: CATSRKGDNYGYTF
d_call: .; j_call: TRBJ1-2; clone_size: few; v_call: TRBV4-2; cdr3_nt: TGTGCCAGCAGCCGGTCCCTAAACAGCTATGGCTACACCTTC; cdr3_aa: CASSRSLNSYGYTF
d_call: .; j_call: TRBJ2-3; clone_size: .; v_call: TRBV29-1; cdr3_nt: TGCAGCGTTGAATTAAGGACGGGGGGCACAGATACGCAGTATTTT; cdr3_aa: CSVELRTGGTDTQYF
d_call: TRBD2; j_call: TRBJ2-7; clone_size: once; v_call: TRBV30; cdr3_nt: TGTGCCTGGAGAGTCAGTTATGGCGGGGGACCGAGGGCGTACGAGCAGTACTTC; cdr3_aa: CAWRVSYGGGPRAYEQYF
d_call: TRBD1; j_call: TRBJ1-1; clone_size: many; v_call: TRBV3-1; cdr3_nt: TGTGCCAGCAGCCATCCCGACAGGGCCACTGAAGCTTTCTTT; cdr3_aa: CASSHPDRATEAFF
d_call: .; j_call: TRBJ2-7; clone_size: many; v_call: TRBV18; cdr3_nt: TGTGCCAGCTCTGGAGGGGCGAACGAGCAGTACTTC; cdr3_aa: CASSGGANEQYF
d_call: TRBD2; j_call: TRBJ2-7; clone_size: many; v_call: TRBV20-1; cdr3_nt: TGCAGTGCTAGAGATTTTCTAGCGGGCTACGAGCAGTACTTC; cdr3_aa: CSARDFLAGYEQYF
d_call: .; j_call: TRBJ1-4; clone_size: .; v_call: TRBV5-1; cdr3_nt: TGCGCCAGCAGCCAACAGCCGTACAATGAAAAACTGTTTTTT; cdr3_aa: CASSQQPYNEKLFF
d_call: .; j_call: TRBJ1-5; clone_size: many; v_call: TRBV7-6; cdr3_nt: TGTGCCAGCAGCTTATATCAGGGAAGCAATCAGCCCCAGCATTTT; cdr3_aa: CASSLYQGSNQPQHF
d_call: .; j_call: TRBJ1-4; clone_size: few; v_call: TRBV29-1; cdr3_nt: TGCAGCGTTGAAGGGGAGGGCGGTGAAAAACTGTTTTTT; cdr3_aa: CSVEGEGGEKLFF
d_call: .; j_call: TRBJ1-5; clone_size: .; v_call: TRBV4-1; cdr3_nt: TGCGCCAGCAGCCAAGATACGGGTCGGCATCAGCCCCAGCATTTT; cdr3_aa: CASSQDTGRHQPQHF
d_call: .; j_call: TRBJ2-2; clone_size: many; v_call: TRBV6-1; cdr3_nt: TGTGCCAGCAACCCTAGTAGCGCCGGGGAGCTGTTTTTT; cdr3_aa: CASNPSSAGELFF
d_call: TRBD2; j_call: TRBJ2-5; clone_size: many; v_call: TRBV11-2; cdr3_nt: TGTGCCAGCAGAACAAGACTAGCGGGGGGGTATGAGACCCAGTACTTC; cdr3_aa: CASRTRLAGGYETQYF
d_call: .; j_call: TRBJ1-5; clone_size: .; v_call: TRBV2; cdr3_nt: TGTGCCAGCAGTGAGCAAGCAGGGGGCAATCAGCCCCAGCATTTT; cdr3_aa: CASSEQAGGNQPQHF
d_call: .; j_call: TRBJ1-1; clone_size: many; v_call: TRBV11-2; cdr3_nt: TGTGCCAGCAGCCGAGAAGCAGGGTCCGGGAACACTGAAGCTTTCTTT; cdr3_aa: CASSREAGSGNTEAFF
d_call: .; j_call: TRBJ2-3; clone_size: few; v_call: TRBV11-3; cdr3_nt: TGTGCCAGCAGCCCCCCCGGCCAGGGAGGAACAGATACGCAGTATTTT; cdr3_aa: CASSPPGQGGTDTQYF
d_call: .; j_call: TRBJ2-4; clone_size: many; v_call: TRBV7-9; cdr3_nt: TGTGCCAGCAGCTTATCAGGGTACATTCAGTACTTC; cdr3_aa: CASSLSGYIQYF
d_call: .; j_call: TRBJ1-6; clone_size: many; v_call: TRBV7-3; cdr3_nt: TGTGCCAGCAGCTTAGGTGGCCAGGGAGTTTCACCCCTCCACTTT; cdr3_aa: CASSLGGQGVSPLHF
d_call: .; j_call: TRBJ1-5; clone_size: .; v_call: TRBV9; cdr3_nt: TGTGCCAGCAGCGTAGACGGGGGGAATCAGCCCCAGCATTTT; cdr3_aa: CASSVDGGNQPQHF
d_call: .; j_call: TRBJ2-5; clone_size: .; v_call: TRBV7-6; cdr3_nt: TGTGCCAGCAGCTTAGGACTAGGGGGCAGACAAGAGACCCAGTACTTC; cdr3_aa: CASSLGLGGRQETQYF
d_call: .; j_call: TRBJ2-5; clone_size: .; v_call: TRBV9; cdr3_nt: TGTGCCAGCAGCGTATCCCCCTCAACAGGTCAAGAGACCCAGTACTTC; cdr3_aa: CASSVSPSTGQETQYF
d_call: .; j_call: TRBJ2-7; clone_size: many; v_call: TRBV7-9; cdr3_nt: TGTGCCAGCAGCTTAGTCGGAGACTCCTACGAGCAGTACTTC; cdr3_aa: CASSLVGDSYEQYF
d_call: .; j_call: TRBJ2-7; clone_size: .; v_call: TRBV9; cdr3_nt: TGTGCCAGCAGCGTAGGGATAGGGGCCCAGGGCGAGCAGTACTTC; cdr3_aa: CASSVGIGAQGEQYF
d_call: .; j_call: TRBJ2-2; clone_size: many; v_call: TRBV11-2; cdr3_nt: TGTGCCAGCAGGCAAGGTTACACCGGGGAGCTGTTTTTT; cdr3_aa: CASRQGYTGELFF
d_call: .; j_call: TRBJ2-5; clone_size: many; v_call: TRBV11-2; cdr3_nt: TGTGCCAGCAGCTTAGGGTGGGGGGATAGCCGTGAGACCCAGTACTTC; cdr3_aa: CASSLGWGDSRETQYF
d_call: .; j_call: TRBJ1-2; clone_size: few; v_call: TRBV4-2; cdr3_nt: TGTGCCAGCAGCCAATTGTTGGATGGCTACACCTTC; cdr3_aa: CASSQLLDGYTF
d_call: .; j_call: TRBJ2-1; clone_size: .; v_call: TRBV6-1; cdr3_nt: TGTGCCAGCAGTGAAGGGACAGCGCTAGACTCCTGGGATGAGCAGTTCTTC; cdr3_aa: CASSEGTALDSWDEQFF
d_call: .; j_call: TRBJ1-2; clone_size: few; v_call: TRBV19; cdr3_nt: TGTGCCAGTAGTATCCGGGTCTATGGCTACACCTTC; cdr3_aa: CASSIRVYGYTF
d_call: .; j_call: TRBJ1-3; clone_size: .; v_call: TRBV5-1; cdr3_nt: TGCGCCAGCAGCTTGATCTCGGGGGTAGATGGAAACACCATATATTTT; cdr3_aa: CASSLISGVDGNTIYF
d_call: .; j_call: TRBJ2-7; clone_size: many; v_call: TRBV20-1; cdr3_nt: TGCAGTGCTAGAGATCTAGCTGCCTCCTACGAGCAGTACTTC; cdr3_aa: CSARDLAASYEQYF
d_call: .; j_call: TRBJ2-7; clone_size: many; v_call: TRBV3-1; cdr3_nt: TGTGCCAGCAGCCAAGCTTCCGGGTCCTACGAGCAGTACTTC; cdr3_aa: CASSQASGSYEQYF
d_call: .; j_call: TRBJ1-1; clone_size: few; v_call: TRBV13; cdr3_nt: TGTGCCAGCAGCTTAGTGGCCAGGATGAACACTGAAGCTTTCTTT; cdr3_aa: CASSLVARMNTEAFF
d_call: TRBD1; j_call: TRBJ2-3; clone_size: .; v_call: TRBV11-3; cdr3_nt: TGTGCCAGCAGCCAAGGGACCGGGACAGGGGCCACAGATACGCAGTATTTT; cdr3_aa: CASSQGTGTGATDTQYF
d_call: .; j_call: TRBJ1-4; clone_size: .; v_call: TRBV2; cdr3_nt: TGTGCCAGCAGTGGTCACAGGTCAAATGAAAAACTGTTTTTT; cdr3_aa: CASSGHRSNEKLFF
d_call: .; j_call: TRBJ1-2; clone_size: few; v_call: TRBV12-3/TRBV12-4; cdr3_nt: TGTGCCAGCAAAATTGCAGGGGTCCCCTATGGCTACACCTTC; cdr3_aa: CASKIAGVPYGYTF
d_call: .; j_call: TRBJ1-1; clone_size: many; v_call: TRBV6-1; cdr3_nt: TGTGCCAGCAGTGGGGCACAGGGCGGGGTAAACACTGAAGCTTTCTTT; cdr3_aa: CASSGAQGGVNTEAFF
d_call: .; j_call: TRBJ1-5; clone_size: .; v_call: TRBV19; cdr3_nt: TGTGCCAGTAGTATAGGGCGCGGGGCTCAGAGTAGCAATCAGCCCCAGCATTTT; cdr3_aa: CASSIGRGAQSSNQPQHF
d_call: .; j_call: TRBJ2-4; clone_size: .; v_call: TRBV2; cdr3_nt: TGTGCCAGCAGGCCCAGAGCCGGGCTCCTAGCCAAAAACATTCAGTACTTC; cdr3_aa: CASRPRAGLLAKNIQYF
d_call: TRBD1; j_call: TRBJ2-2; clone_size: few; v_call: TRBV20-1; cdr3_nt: TGCAGTGCTAGACCCGGGACAGGGAACACCGGGGAGCTGTTTTTT; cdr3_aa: CSARPGTGNTGELFF
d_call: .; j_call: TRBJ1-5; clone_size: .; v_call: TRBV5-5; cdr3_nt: TGTGCCAGCAGCTCCACGATTATTACAGGAGTGAATCAGCCCCAGCATTTT; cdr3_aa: CASSSTIITGVNQPQHF
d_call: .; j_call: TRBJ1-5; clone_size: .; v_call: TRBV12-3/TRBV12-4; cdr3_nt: TGTGCCAGCACCGTGGTGGGGGCTACTCAGCCCCAGCATTTT; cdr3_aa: CASTVVGATQPQHF
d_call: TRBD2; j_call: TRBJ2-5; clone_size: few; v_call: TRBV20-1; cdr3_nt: TGCAGTGCTAGAGATCTAGCGGGGGGCTGGGAGACCCAGTACTTC; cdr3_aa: CSARDLAGGWETQYF
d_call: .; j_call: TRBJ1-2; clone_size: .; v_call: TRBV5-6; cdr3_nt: TGTGCCAGCAGCCCTACCGGACTCCCCGCTAGGACCTTC; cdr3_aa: CASSPTGLPARTF
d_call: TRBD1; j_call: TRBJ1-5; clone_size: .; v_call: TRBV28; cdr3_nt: TGTGCCAGCAGTTTACCGACAGGGCCCGTCTGGCATCAGCCCCAGCATTTT; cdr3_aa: CASSLPTGPVWHQPQHF
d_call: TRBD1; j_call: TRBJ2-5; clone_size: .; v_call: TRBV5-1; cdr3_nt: TGCGCCAGCAGCGTCACAGGGGGCTCAGAGACCCAGTACTTC; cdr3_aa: CASSVTGGSETQYF
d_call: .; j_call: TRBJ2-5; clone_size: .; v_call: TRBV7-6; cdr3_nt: TGTGCCAGCAGCTTAGTGGCCAGGGGCTTCGAAGAGACCCAGTACTTC; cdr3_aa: CASSLVARGFEETQYF
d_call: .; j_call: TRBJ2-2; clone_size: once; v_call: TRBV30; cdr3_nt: TGTGCCTGGACCCACTATGAGGGACACACAACCGGGGAGCTGTTTTTT; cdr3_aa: CAWTHYEGHTTGELFF